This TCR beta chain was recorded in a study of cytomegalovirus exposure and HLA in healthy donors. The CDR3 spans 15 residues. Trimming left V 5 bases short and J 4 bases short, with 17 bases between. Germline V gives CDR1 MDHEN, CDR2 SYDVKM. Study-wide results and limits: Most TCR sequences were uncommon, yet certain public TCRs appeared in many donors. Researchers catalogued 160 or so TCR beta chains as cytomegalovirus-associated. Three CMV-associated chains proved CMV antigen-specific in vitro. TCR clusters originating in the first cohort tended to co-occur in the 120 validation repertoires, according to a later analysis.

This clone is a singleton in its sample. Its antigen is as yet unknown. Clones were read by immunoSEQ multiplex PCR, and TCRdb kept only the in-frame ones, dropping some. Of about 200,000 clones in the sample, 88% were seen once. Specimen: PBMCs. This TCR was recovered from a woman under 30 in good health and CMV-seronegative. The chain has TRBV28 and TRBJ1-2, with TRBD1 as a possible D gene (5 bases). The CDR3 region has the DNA TGTGCCAGCAGTGCCCCAGGGCAGGCCATCTATGGCTACACCTTC. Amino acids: CASSAPGQAIYGYTF.